This entry is about one T cell receptor beta chain. The sample is drawn from a study of OX40 agonist ivuxolimab in advanced cancers. CDR3 length equals 16 residues. The V gene's germline CDR1 is MNHEY and CDR2 SVGAGI. V lost 0 bases to trimming and J lost 3 bases, with 15 bases between them. Patients were ruled out by autoimmune disease history or systemic immunosuppression. Patients had blood sampled at baseline and again on cycle 4 day 1 and cycle 7 day 1. Profiling relied on immunoSEQ multiplex PCR, and the TCRdb table lists in-frame clones only, not all of them. The sample gives roughly 64,000 clones, roughly nine tenths of which show up once; over 0.6% is in the top ten.

The sample in question was CD4+ or CD8+ T cells sorted from blood, obtained in a trial of the OX40 agonist ivuxolimab. This TCR derives from an adult with an advanced solid tumor such as melanoma, head and neck, liver or kidney cancer. V gene TRBV6-5 combines with J gene TRBJ2-7; D not resolved. CDR3 DNA: TGTGCCAGCAGTTACTCCGCCAGCGTCACTCACTACGAGCAGTACTTC. It codes for CASSYSASVTHYEQYF.